The rows below give T cell receptor beta chains drawn from one sample of a study of blood T cell repertoires in COVID-19. Here immunoSEQ multiplex PCR was the method, and the copy in TCRdb shows in-frame clones only, minus some. The table lists about 400,000 clones, 80% to 90% of them singletons. The specimen was peripheral blood. The origin of the receptors is a woman aged 55-69 years with COVID-19, enrolled during active disease. CDR3s include the opening cysteine and the closing phenylalanine or tryptophan.

CDR3 protein: CASNSRSGGGSDTQYF
J gene: TRBJ2-3
V gene: TRBV7-2

CDR3 protein: CASSPGQPESQAFF
J gene: TRBJ1-1
V gene: TRBV7-9

CDR3 protein: CASSRGQQFEAFF
J gene: TRBJ1-1
V gene: TRBV19

CDR3 protein: CAWSGTVNTEAFF
J gene: TRBJ1-1
V gene: TRBV30

CDR3 protein: CASSPQGSDTEAFF
J gene: TRBJ1-1
V gene: TRBV7-3

CDR3 protein: CASSVIQGAYEQYF
J gene: TRBJ2-7
V gene: TRBV2

CDR3 protein: CASSVDAGNYGYTF
J gene: TRBJ1-2
V gene: TRBV9

CDR3 protein: CATSVVGGSYGYTF
J gene: TRBJ1-2
V gene: TRBV24-1

CDR3 protein: CASSLRGGRGQETQYF
J gene: TRBJ2-5
V gene: TRBV7-9

CDR3 protein: CASEAGGTDTQYF
J gene: TRBJ2-3
V gene: TRBV7-2

CDR3 protein: CASSTFYSGGIEQYF
J gene: TRBJ2-7
V gene: TRBV19

CDR3 protein: CASSLQHNYGYTF
J gene: TRBJ1-2
V gene: TRBV5-4

CDR3 protein: CAIRVTSRYTGELFF
J gene: TRBJ2-2
V gene: TRBV10-3

CDR3 protein: CSASSGQLSSYEQYF
J gene: TRBJ2-7
V gene: TRBV20-1

CDR3 protein: CASSLQGATEAFF
J gene: TRBJ1-1
V gene: TRBV6-6

CDR3 protein: CASSYSSGGPYNEQFF
J gene: TRBJ2-1
V gene: TRBV6-5

CDR3 protein: CASSFRARSTDTQYF
J gene: TRBJ2-3
V gene: TRBV7-6

CDR3 protein: CATSDTTGGPDTQYF
J gene: TRBJ2-3
V gene: TRBV24-1

CDR3 protein: CASSFMVWDRHTGELFF
J gene: TRBJ2-2
V gene: TRBV7-2

CDR3 protein: CASSALDRGRDGYTF
J gene: TRBJ1-2
V gene: TRBV9

CDR3 protein: CASSSPGNLNRDSPLHF
J gene: TRBJ1-6
V gene: TRBV7-9

CDR3 protein: CASSIRQGPGRTEAFF
J gene: TRBJ1-1
V gene: TRBV5-1

CDR3 protein: CASSLSTSGYGYTF
J gene: TRBJ1-2
V gene: TRBV7-2

CDR3 protein: CASSAAGGSSYEQYF
J gene: TRBJ2-7
V gene: TRBV9

CDR3 protein: CASSLGLAGAPSTDTQYF
J gene: TRBJ2-3
V gene: TRBV7-6

CDR3 protein: CASGSYRGKGGYTF
J gene: TRBJ1-2
V gene: TRBV27